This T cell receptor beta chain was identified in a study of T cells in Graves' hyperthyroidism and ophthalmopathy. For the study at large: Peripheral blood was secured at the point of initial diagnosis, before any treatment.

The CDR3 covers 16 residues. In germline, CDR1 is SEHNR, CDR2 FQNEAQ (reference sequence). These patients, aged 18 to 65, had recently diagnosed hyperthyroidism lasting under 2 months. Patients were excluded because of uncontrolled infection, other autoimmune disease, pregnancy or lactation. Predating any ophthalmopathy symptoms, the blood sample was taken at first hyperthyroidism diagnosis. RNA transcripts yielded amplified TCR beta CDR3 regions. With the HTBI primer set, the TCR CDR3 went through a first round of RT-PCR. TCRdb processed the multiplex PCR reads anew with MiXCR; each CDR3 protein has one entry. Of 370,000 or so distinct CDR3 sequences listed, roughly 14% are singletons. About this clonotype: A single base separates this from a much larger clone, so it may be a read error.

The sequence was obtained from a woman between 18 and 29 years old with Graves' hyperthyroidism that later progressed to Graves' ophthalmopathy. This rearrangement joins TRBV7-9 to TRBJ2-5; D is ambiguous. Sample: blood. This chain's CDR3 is CASSETSRKYQETRYF. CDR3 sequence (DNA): TGTGCCAGCAGCGAAACCTCTCGGAAGTACCAAGAGACCCGGTACTTC.